This TCR beta chain was retrieved from a study of blood T cell repertoires in COVID-19. Across the whole study: Sites across the United States, Italy and Spain contributed samples from acute and convalescent COVID-19. T cells, B-cell-depleted T cells, or PBMCs supplied cDNA or gDNA.

Germline lookup yields CDR1 SGHRS and CDR2 YFSETQ. The CDR3 length is 16 residues. The J segment lost 3 bases and the V segment lost 4 bases, leaving 9 bases of the junction unmatched. In the authors' methods: Amplification with reference gene primers provided the estimates of nucleated cell counts. Using immunoSEQ multiplex PCR, the repertoire was profiled, and TCRdb retains in-frame clones only, with some absent. The DNA was the basis for D and trimming; V, J and clone size are from that table. In the table there are fewer than 250,000 clones, around 85% of which are singletons. Input material: peripheral blood. This TCR derives from a man aged 40-55 years with acute or convalescent COVID-19. The genes are TRBV5-1 and TRBJ2-3, with 9 positions matching TRBD2. The DNA for the CDR3 is TGCGCCAGCAGCCTCCTGGCGGGAGGGCCAACAGATACGCAGTATTTT. Translated, it gives CASSLLAGGPTDTQYF.